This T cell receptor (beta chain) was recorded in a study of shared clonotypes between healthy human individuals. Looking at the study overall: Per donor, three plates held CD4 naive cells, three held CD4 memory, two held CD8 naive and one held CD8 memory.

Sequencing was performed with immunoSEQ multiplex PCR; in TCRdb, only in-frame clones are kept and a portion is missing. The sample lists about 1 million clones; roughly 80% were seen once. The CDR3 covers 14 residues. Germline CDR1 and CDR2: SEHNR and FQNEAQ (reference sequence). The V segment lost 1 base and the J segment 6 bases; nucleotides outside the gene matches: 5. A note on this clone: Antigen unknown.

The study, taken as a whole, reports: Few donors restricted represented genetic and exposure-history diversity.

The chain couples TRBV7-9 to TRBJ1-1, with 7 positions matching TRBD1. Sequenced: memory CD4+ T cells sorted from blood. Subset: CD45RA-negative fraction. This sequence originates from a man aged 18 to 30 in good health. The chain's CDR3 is CASSLEGAVAEAFF. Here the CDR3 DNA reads TGTGCCAGCAGCTTAGAGGGGGCGGTGGCTGAAGCTTTCTTT.